The text below deals with one T cell receptor (beta chain). What it recognizes is unknown. Profiling relied on immunoSEQ multiplex PCR, and the TCRdb table lists in-frame clones only, not all of them. There are tens of thousands of clones in the sample; around 95% occur only once, and approximately 0.54% lies in the top ten. The sample comes from a study of graft-versus-host responses after intestinal transplantation. Study results and limitations: The highest levels of circulating GvH clones went along with early declines in HvG clones after transplant.

J lost 10 bases, V lost 5 bases, and 14 bases had no gene match. The CDR3 covers 16 residues. Germline CDR1 SEHNR, CDR2 FQNEAQ (reference sequence). J is TRBJ1-4 and V is TRBV7-9; 9 nucleotides line up with TRBD1. The TCR comes from a human donor who was the organ donor for an intestinal transplant. This specimen consisted of unstimulated CD8+ T cells sorted from spleen or lymph node cells, obtained before transplant. The CDR3 protein is CASSLDRTGDVAKLFF. The CDR3 nucleotides read TGTGCCAGCAGCCTAGACCGGACAGGGGACGTTGCAAAACTGTTTTTT. The full variable domain, in which reference TRBV7-9 and TRBJ1-4 provide the parts outside the CDR3, is DTGVSQNPRHKITKRGQNVTFRCDPISEHNRLYWYRQTLGQGPEFLTYFQNEAQLEKSRLLSDRFSAERPKGSFSTLEIQRTEQGDSAMYLCASSLDRTGDVAKLFFGSGTQLSVL.